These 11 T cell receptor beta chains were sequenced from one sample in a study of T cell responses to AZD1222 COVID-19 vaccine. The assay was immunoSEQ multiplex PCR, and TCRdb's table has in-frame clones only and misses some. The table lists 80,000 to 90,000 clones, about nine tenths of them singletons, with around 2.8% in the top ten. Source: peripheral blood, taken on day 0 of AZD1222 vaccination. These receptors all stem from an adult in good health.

Written as DNA, the CDR3 is TGTGCCAGCAAAGGGGTCTCTGGGGAGGCCCAGCATTTT. It specifies CASKGVSGEAQHF. V is TRBV2 and J is TRBJ1-5, with D perhaps matching TRBD1 (5 bases). The V end was cut by 7 bases, the J end by 11 bases, with 18 bases between. The CDR3 is made up of 13 amino acids. Germline CDR1 and CDR2: SNHLY and FYNNEI.

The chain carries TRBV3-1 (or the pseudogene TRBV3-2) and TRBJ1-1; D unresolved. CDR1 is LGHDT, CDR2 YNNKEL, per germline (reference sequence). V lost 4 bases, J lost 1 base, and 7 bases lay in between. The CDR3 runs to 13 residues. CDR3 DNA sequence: TGTGCCAGCAGCCGGGGTCGGAACACTGAAGCTTTCTTT. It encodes CASSRGRNTEAFF.

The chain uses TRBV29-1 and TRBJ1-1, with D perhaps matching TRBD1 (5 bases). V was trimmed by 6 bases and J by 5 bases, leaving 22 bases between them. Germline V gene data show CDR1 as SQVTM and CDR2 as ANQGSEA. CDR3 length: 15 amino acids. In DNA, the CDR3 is TGCAGCGTCCTCAGAGGGGTCATTGGGGGGACTGAAGCTTTCTTT. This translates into CSVLRGVIGGTEAFF.

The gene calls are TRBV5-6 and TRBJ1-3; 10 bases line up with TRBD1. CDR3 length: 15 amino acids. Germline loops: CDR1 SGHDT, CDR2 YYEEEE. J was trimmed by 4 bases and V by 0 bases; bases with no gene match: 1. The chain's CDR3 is CASSLGQGAGNTIYF. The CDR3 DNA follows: TGTGCCAGCAGCTTGGGACAGGGGGCGGGAAACACCATATATTTT.

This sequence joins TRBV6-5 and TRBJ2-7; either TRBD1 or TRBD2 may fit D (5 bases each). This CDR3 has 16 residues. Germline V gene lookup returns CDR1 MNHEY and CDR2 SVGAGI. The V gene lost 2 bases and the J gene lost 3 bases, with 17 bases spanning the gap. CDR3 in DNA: TGTGCCAGCAGTTACCCGGGGCAGTCGGGACGCTACGAGCAGTACTTC. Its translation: CASSYPGQSGRYEQYF.

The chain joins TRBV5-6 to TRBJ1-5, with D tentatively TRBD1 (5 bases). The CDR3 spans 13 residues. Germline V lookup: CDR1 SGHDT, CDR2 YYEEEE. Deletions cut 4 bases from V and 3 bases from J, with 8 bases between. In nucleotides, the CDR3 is TGTGCCAGCAGCGCAGGGTACAATCAGCCCCAGCATTTT. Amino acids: CASSAGYNQPQHF.

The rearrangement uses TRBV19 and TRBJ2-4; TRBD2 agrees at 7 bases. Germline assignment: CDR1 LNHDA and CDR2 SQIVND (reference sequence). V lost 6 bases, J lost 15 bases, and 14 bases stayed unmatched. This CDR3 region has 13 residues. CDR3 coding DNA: TGTGCCAGTAGCACCCGAGATAGGACTAGATCGTACTTC. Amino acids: CASSTRDRTRSYF.

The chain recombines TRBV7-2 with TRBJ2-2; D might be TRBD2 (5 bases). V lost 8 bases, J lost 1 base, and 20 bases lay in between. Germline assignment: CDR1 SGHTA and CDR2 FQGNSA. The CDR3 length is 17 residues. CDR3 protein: CASRNPALRGNTGELFF. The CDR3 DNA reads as TGTGCCAGCCGAAATCCCGCACTCCGGGGGAACACCGGGGAGCTGTTTTTT.

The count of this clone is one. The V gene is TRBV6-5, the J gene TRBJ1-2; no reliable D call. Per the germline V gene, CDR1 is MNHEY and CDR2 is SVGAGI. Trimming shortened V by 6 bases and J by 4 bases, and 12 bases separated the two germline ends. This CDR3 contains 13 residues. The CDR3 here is CASSRGGSYGYTF. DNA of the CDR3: TGTGCCAGCAGCCGAGGAGGGAGCTATGGCTACACCTTC.

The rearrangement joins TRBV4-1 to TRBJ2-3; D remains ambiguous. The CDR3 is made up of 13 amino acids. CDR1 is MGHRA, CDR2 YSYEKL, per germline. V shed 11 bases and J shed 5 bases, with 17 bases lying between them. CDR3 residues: CAASSQNKDTQYF. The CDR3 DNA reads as TGCGCCGCAAGCAGCCAAAATAAAGATACGCAGTATTTT.

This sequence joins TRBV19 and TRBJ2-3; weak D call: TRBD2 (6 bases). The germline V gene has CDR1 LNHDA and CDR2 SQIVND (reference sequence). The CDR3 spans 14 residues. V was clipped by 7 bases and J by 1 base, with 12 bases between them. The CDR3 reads CASKVGTGTDTQYF. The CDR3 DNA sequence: TGTGCCAGTAAGGTTGGGACTGGCACAGATACGCAGTATTTT.